This T cell receptor (beta chain) was captured in a study of blood T cell repertoires in COVID-19. Here immunoSEQ multiplex PCR was the method, and the copy in TCRdb shows in-frame clones only, minus some. Of roughly 250,000 clones in the sample, around nine tenths were seen once. CDR1 is LGHDT and CDR2 is YNNKEL in the germline V gene (reference sequence). The CDR3 runs 14 residues. V dropped 4 bases and J dropped 6 bases, with 15 bases sitting between them. The sequence was collected from a man under 40 with acute or convalescent COVID-19. The gene calls are TRBV3-1 (or the pseudogene TRBV3-2) and TRBJ2-5; weak D call: TRBD2 (5 bases). The sequencing sample was made of peripheral blood. This chain's CDR3 is CASSPRAVGKTQYF. CDR3 DNA: TGTGCCAGCAGCCCGAGGGCGGTGGGAAAGACCCAGTACTTC.